This is a list of T cell receptor beta chains from one sample in a study of hypomethylating agent response in myelodysplastic syndrome. The table came from immunoSEQ multiplex PCR; TCRdb's copy has only in-frame clones and leaves some out. Of approximately 7,000 clones in the sample, around 90% were seen once. Sequenced material: bone marrow, taken before or after starting hypomethylating agent treatment for myelodysplastic syndrome (not recorded which). The receptor set was obtained from a human donor with myelodysplastic syndrome. Both conserved end residues are part of each CDR3. A D gene is named only where the DNA matches it firmly. Where a row states a size, it is once, few, many or the class of an expanded clone; other rows omit it.

CDR3nt | CDR3aa | v_gene | d_gene | j_gene | abundance
TGTGCCAGCAGCTTAAGACTAGCGGGCACCGGGGAGCTGTTTTTT | CASSLRLAGTGELFF | TRBV7-2 | TRBD2 | TRBJ2-2 | .
TGTGCCACCAGCCGGGACAGGGGATACGAGCAGTACTTC | CATSRDRGYEQYF | TRBV15 | TRBD1 | TRBJ2-7 | .
TGTGCCAGCAGAACAAACACGGGTGGCTACACCTTC | CASRTNTGGYTF | TRBV6-5 | . | TRBJ1-2 | .
TGCGCCAGCAGCCAAGAGGGGTCAGCCGAAGCTTTCTTT | CASSQEGSAEAFF | TRBV4-1 | . | TRBJ1-1 | .
TGTGCCAGCAAGGAAGTGCAGGGGGCTTTCTATGGCTACACCTTC | CASKEVQGAFYGYTF | TRBV6-5 | TRBD1 | TRBJ1-2 | .
TGTGCCAGCAGCTTAAGGATTAGCGGGGGGGCCTCGGCAGATACGCAGTATTTT | CASSLRISGGASADTQYF | TRBV7-2 | TRBD2 | TRBJ2-3 | .
TGTGCCAGCAGTTTAGGCAGGGGCACTGAAGCTTTCTTT | CASSLGRGTEAFF | TRBV27 | . | TRBJ1-1 | .
TGTGCCAGCAGTCTGGACAATCAGCCCCAGCATTTT | CASSLDNQPQHF | TRBV6-6 | . | TRBJ1-5 | .
TGTGCCAGCAGCTTCCAAGAGACCCAGTACTTC | CASSFQETQYF | TRBV11-2 | . | TRBJ2-5 | .
TGTGCCAGCAGTGACAAAAGGGACGAGCAGTACTTC | CASSDKRDEQYF | TRBV6-6 | . | TRBJ2-7 | .
TGTGCCAGCAGCACCGACTTGGGCACTGAAGCTTTCTTT | CASSTDLGTEAFF | TRBV9 | . | TRBJ1-1 | few
TGTGCCAGCAGTTTAGATTGGGGCAGCAATCAGCCCCAGCATTTT | CASSLDWGSNQPQHF | TRBV27 | . | TRBJ1-5 | .
TGTGCCAGCAGCTTAGGACGCACAGATACGCAGTATTTT | CASSLGRTDTQYF | TRBV7-7 | . | TRBJ2-3 | .
TGTGCCAGCAGCACGGGACTAGCGGTTCAAGAGACCCAGTACTTC | CASSTGLAVQETQYF | TRBV11-1 | TRBD2 | TRBJ2-5 | .
TGTGCCAGTAGTAGCCAAGGAGATACTGAAGCTTTCTTT | CASSSQGDTEAFF | TRBV19 | . | TRBJ1-1 | few